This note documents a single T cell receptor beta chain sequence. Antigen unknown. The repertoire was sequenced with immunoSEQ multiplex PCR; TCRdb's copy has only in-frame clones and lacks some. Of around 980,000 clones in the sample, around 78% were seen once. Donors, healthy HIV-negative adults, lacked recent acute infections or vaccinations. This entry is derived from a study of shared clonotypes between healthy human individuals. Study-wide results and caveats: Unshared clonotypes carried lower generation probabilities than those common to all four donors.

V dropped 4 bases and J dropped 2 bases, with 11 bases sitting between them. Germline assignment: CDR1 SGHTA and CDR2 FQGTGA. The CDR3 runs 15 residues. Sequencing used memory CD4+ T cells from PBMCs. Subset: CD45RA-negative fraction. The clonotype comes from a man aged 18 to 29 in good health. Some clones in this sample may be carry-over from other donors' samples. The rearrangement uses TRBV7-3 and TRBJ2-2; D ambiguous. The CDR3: CASSSLILNTGELFF. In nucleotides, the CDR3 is TGTGCCAGCAGCTCCCTAATTCTAAACACCGGGGAGCTGTTTTTT.